These T cell receptor beta chains were read from a single sample in a study of T cells in Graves' hyperthyroidism and ophthalmopathy. One entry per CDR3 protein, called by TCRdb with MiXCR from the multiplex PCR reads. The sample consists of over 650,000 distinct CDR3 sequences, 45% of them appearing once. The sequenced sample consisted of peripheral blood or thyroid tissue (not recorded which). The receptor source for this set is an adult man with Graves' disease, either hyperthyroidism or ophthalmopathy (not recorded which). Both conserved end residues are part of each CDR3. The order of the fields is clone size, V gene, D gene, J gene, CDR3 protein, CDR3 DNA. D genes are given only for firm matches. Only some rows state a clone size, as once, few, many or a class for expanded clones.

>few|TRBV12-3/TRBV12-4|.|TRBJ1-2
CASTVRGGTDGYTF
TGTGCCAGCACCGTCCGGGGGGGTACAGATGGCTACACCTTC
>.|TRBV11-1|.|TRBJ1-2
CASSPVGETYYGYTF
TGTGCCAGCAGTCCGGTGGGCGAGACATACTATGGCTACACCTTC
>.|TRBV12-5|.|TRBJ1-5
CASGLVDRGKPQHF
TGTGCTAGTGGTTTGGTAGACAGAGGGAAGCCCCAGCATTTT
>.|TRBV7-2|.|TRBJ1-1
CASSWEPGGDTEAFF
TGTGCCAGCAGCTGGGAGCCGGGGGGGGACACTGAAGCTTTCTTT
>.|TRBV20-1|.|TRBJ1-2
CSAREQGSGGYTF
TGCAGTGCTAGAGAACAGGGCTCGGGAGGCTACACCTTC
>.|TRBV12-3/TRBV12-4|.|TRBJ1-5
CASRLGGPNQPQHF
TGTGCCAGCAGATTGGGTGGGCCAAATCAGCCCCAGCATTTT
>.|TRBV19|TRBD1|TRBJ2-2
CASSPTDRGRAGELFF
TGTGCCAGTAGTCCTACCGACAGGGGTAGGGCCGGGGAGCTGTTTTTT
>.|TRBV7-9|TRBD1|TRBJ2-2
CASSLRTGTTGELFF
TGTGCCAGCAGCTTAAGGACAGGGACCACCGGGGAGCTGTTTTTT
>.|TRBV24-1|TRBD1|TRBJ1-5
CATSDSRGSNQPQHF
TGTGCCACCAGTGATTCCAGGGGGTCAAATCAGCCCCAGCATTTT
>.|TRBV20-1|TRBD2|TRBJ2-7
CSARSSGGLSYEQYF
TGCAGTGCTAGATCAAGCGGGGGACTCTCCTACGAGCAGTACTTC
>few|TRBV7-2|TRBD2|TRBJ2-3
CASKVAGADTQYF
TGTGCCAGCAAGGTGGCGGGAGCTGATACGCAGTATTTT
>many|TRBV29-1|.|TRBJ1-2
CSVEDHRGENGYTF
TGCAGCGTTGAAGATCACAGAGGGGAGAATGGCTACACCTTC
>many|TRBV2|.|TRBJ1-5
CASRDRQDQPQHF
TGTGCCAGCAGAGATAGACAGGATCAGCCCCAGCATTTT
>.|TRBV7-9|.|TRBJ1-3
CASSRSGRNTIYF
TGTGCCAGCAGCCGATCGGGGCGGAACACCATATATTTT
>.|TRBV20-1|TRBD1|TRBJ2-7
CSASGTGGQQITEQYF
TGCAGTGCTAGCGGAACAGGGGGCCAACAAATTACGGAGCAGTACTTC
>.|TRBV19|TRBD1|TRBJ1-5
CASSTRQGANQPQHF
TGTGCCAGCAGTACCCGACAGGGGGCCAATCAGCCCCAGCATTTT
>once|TRBV7-6|TRBD1|TRBJ1-2
CASSIDRVYSGYTF
TGTGCCAGCAGCATAGACAGGGTCTACTCTGGCTACACCTTC
>.|TRBV6-5|TRBD2|TRBJ2-7
CASSYSGTSASYEQYF
TGTGCCAGCAGTTACTCCGGGACTAGCGCTTCCTACGAGCAGTACTTC
>.|TRBV6-4|.|TRBJ2-7
CASSDHLGAGREQYF
TGTGCCAGCAGTGACCACCTCGGGGCAGGGCGGGAGCAGTACTTC
>many|TRBV20-1|TRBD1|TRBJ1-6
CSARQTGANSPLHF
TGCAGTGCTAGACAGACAGGGGCTAATTCACCCCTCCACTTT
>.|TRBV7-9|TRBD1|TRBJ1-1
CASSLRQGTPEAFF
TGTGCCAGCTCACTCAGACAGGGGACCCCTGAAGCTTTCTTT
>few|TRBV19|TRBD2|TRBJ2-3
CASSTQREIPDTQYF
TGTGCCAGTAGCACCCAGCGGGAGATTCCGGATACGCAGTATTTT
>.|TRBV2|.|TRBJ1-6
CASSTKEGGVSPLHF
TGTGCCAGCAGCACCAAAGAGGGGGGAGTCTCACCCCTCCACTTT
>few|TRBV2|TRBD1|TRBJ1-4
CASSLARTGATNEKLFF
TGTGCCAGCAGCTTAGCCCGGACAGGCGCAACTAATGAAAAACTGTTTTTT
>.|TRBV7-9|TRBD1|TRBJ2-5
CACNRDPGGTQYF
TGTGCCTGCAACCGGGACCCAGGGGGGACCCAGTACTTC
>.|TRBV5-6|.|TRBJ1-2
CASSPIRTSTEVLYGYTF
TGTGCCAGCAGCCCGATCAGAACCTCGACGGAAGTTCTCTATGGCTACACCTTC
>.|TRBV2|.|TRBJ1-2
CANSPRVGESYGYTF
TGTGCCAACAGTCCCCGAGTGGGGGAGTCCTATGGCTACACCTTC
>many|TRBV7-9|TRBD1|TRBJ2-7
CASSLPQGARYEQYF
TGTGCCAGCAGCCTACCACAGGGGGCGCGGTACGAGCAGTACTTC
>.|TRBV19|TRBD1|TRBJ1-2
CATRGDRIYGYTF
TGTGCCACGCGAGGGGACAGAATCTATGGCTACACCTTC
>few|TRBV7-8|.|TRBJ1-1
CASRYRQLGDTEAFF
TGTGCCAGCAGATACCGACAGTTAGGGGACACTGAAGCTTTCTTT
>few|TRBV12-5|.|TRBJ2-2
CASGQGAGELFF
TGTGCTAGTGGGCAGGGTGCCGGGGAGCTGTTTTTT
>.|TRBV7-9|TRBD1|TRBJ2-7
CASSLGTGAFYEQYF
TGTGCCAGCAGCTTAGGGACAGGGGCTTTCTACGAGCAGTACTTC
>.|TRBV7-8|.|TRBJ2-7
CASSLLLEQYF
TGTGCCAGCAGCTTGTTGCTCGAGCAGTACTTC
>few|TRBV20-1|.|TRBJ2-5
CSARDGRETQYF
TGCAGTGCTAGAGATGGTAGGGAGACCCAGTACTTC
>many|TRBV29-1|.|TRBJ1-2
CSVASTGNYGYTF
TGCAGCGTTGCTTCGACTGGAAACTATGGCTACACCTTC
>.|TRBV11-2|.|TRBJ1-6
CASSSGLSSPLHF
TGTGCCAGCTCGTCGGGGCTTTCTTCACCCCTCCACTTT
>many|TRBV12-3/TRBV12-4|TRBD2|TRBJ2-7
CASTVLAGGREQYF
TGTGCCAGCACCGTACTAGCGGGAGGGCGAGAGCAGTACTTC
>.|TRBV6-5|.|TRBJ1-2
CASSYIVNYYGYTF
TGTGCCAGCAGTTACATTGTCAATTACTATGGCTACACCTTC
>.|TRBV10-3|.|TRBJ1-5
CAISESGRGGNQPQHF
TGTGCCATCAGTGAGTCAGGGCGCGGTGGCAATCAGCCCCAGCATTTT
>few|TRBV7-9|.|TRBJ1-1
CASSPQARVGGTEAFF
TGTGCCAGCAGCCCCCAGGCCCGCGTGGGGGGCACTGAAGCTTTCTTT
>.|TRBV11-1|.|TRBJ1-3
CASSLLRTSIYF
TGTGCCAGCAGCTTACTACGGACAAGCATATATTTT
>.|TRBV5-1|.|TRBJ1-1
CASSFDGDGTEAFF
TGCGCCAGCAGCTTCGATGGCGATGGTACTGAAGCTTTCTTT
>.|TRBV20-1|.|TRBJ2-7
CSARPGVGDEQYF
TGCAGTGCTAGACCCGGAGTTGGAGACGAGCAGTACTTC
>many|TRBV12-3/TRBV12-4|TRBD1|TRBJ1-2
CASSFGTGYGYTF
TGTGCCAGCAGCTTCGGGACAGGGTATGGCTACACCTTC
>.|TRBV9|TRBD1|TRBJ1-4
CASSATGATNEKLFF
TGTGCCAGCAGCGCTACAGGGGCCACTAATGAAAAACTGTTTTTT
>few|TRBV5-1|.|TRBJ1-3
CASSLKATNSGNTIYF
TGCGCCAGCAGCTTGAAGGCGACGAACTCTGGAAACACCATATATTTT
>.|TRBV5-1|.|TRBJ2-5
CASSHWDGVQETQYF
TGCGCCAGCAGCCACTGGGACGGAGTCCAAGAGACCCAGTACTTC
>.|TRBV20-1|.|TRBJ1-1
CSAERQGRTEAFF
TGCAGTGCCGAACGGCAGGGCCGTACTGAAGCTTTCTTT
>.|TRBV5-1|.|TRBJ1-3
CASSLDGNSGNTIYF
TGTGCCAGCAGTTTAGACGGAAACTCTGGAAACACCATATATTTT
>.|TRBV7-9|.|TRBJ1-1
CASSLSAPYRERNTEAFF
TGTGCCAGCAGCTTATCAGCCCCCTACAGGGAGAGGAACACTGAAGCTTTCTTT
>.|TRBV19|.|TRBJ1-5
CASSQAINQPQHF
TGTGCCAGTTCACAGGCGATCAATCAGCCCCAGCATTTT
>many|TRBV25-1|.|TRBJ1-6
CAGRVGSGSPLHF
TGTGCCGGCAGGGTGGGCAGCGGGTCACCCCTCCACTTT
>.|TRBV29-1|.|TRBJ1-6
CSSEHGISPLHF
TGCAGCAGTGAGCATGGAATTTCACCCCTCCACTTT
>once|TRBV29-1|.|TRBJ2-7
CSVDMAGLYEQYF
TGCAGCGTTGATATGGCAGGGCTCTACGAGCAGTACTTC
>once|TRBV7-3|TRBD2|TRBJ2-2
CASSASGRAITGERFF
TGTGCCAGCAGTGCTAGCGGGAGAGCTATCACCGGGGAGCGGTTTTTT